This entry concerns a single T cell receptor beta chain. From germline, CDR1 is SGHTA and CDR2 FQGNSA. This CDR3 contains 15 residues. Trimming took 5 bases from V and 0 from J; bases not matched to a gene: 6. This record comes from a study of blood T cell repertoires in COVID-19. TCRdb's copy holds only in-frame clones and misses some; the assay was immunoSEQ multiplex PCR. The sample includes fewer than 350,000 clones, roughly 93% of them seen just once. Participants had their cohort set by participant-reported clinical history. This receptor was obtained from a woman between 35 and 50 years old with acute COVID-19. Sequenced sample: PBMCs or T cells enriched from blood (not recorded which). The V and J genes are TRBV7-2 and TRBJ2-7, with 8 bases fitting TRBD2. The CDR3 here is CASSSQAGGSYEQYF. Written as DNA, the CDR3 is TGTGCCAGCAGCAGTCAGGCGGGGGGCTCCTACGAGCAGTACTTC. Complete variable domain (other parts from reference TRBV7-2 and TRBJ2-7): GAGVSQSPSNKVTEKGKDVELRCDPISGHTALYWYRQSLGQGLEFLIYFQGNSAPDKSGLPSDRFSAERTGGSVSTLTIQRTQQEDSAVYLCASSSQAGGSYEQYFGPGTRLTVT.